Listed below are T cell receptor beta chains from one sample, sequenced in a study of cytomegalovirus exposure and HLA in healthy donors. The protocol was immunoSEQ multiplex PCR, while the TCRdb copy is restricted to in-frame clones and leaves out a portion. Seen here are 140,000 or so clones, about three quarters observed once, and the top ten hold less than 2%. The sequenced sample was PBMCs. All receptors derive from a man aged 40-49 years in good health and CMV-seronegative. The CDR3 runs from the conserved cysteine through the conserved F or W. Size tells how often a clone was seen (once, few, many) or the class of an expanded clone, and some rows leave it out.

v_call	j_call	clone_size	cdr3_aa
TRBV5-4	TRBJ2-7	.	CASSLVVNGGEQYF
TRBV25-1	TRBJ1-2	.	CASKGTTYGYTF
TRBV7-2	TRBJ2-3	.	CASSRRAGGPDTQYF
TRBV4-1	TRBJ2-2	.	CASSQGPGQDTGELFF
TRBV9	TRBJ2-2	.	CASSPGLAGGGELFF
TRBV5-5	TRBJ1-1	.	CASSLSGYGTEAFF
TRBV6-5	TRBJ1-3	.	CASSSVRELYRNTIYF
TRBV11-3	TRBJ2-3	.	CASSLDRYDTQYF
TRBV13	TRBJ2-7	once	CASSPVPPSYEQYF
TRBV5-1	TRBJ2-3	few	CASSLASGRSDTQYF
TRBV5-5	TRBJ2-5	.	CASSLGGSVLNSETQYF
TRBV19	TRBJ1-2	.	CASSIPGGQGNGYTF
TRBV28	TRBJ2-4	few	CASRDRGSKNSQYF
TRBV5-1	TRBJ2-1	few	CASSLRQGVYNEQFF
TRBV13	TRBJ2-7	.	CASSHSSYEQYF
TRBV11-2	TRBJ2-7	once	CASSSGSGTGTSEQYF
TRBV2	TRBJ2-7	.	CASSNDGGWLYEQYF
TRBV19	TRBJ1-4	.	CASSPRGGRLFF
TRBV5-1	TRBJ1-5	.	CASSLDVGGNQPQHF
TRBV10-2	TRBJ2-5	.	CASSSWRQETQYF
TRBV10-3	TRBJ2-7	.	CAIMTSGGVTYEQYF
TRBV4-3	TRBJ1-4	few	CASSQSQGWATNEKLFF
TRBV2	TRBJ1-2	few	CASSDLRPGAGFYGYTF
TRBV27	TRBJ2-5	.	CASRRTGVETQYF
TRBV6-1	TRBJ2-7	.	CASSGTGGEQYF
TRBV7-9	TRBJ2-5	once	CASSLGGLTSGSETQYF
TRBV6-1	TRBJ2-2	.	CASSEGGAGELFF
TRBV2	TRBJ1-1	.	CASKGTGKNTEAFF
TRBV5-6	TRBJ2-2	.	CASRYNTGELFF
TRBV28	TRBJ2-7	.	CASTPPAGQGLDEQYF
TRBV28	TRBJ1-2	.	CASSFRARGYTF
TRBV11-1	TRBJ2-1	.	CASSSTLINEQFF
TRBV28	TRBJ1-4	.	CASSFRGGENEKLFF
TRBV5-1	TRBJ1-2	few	CASSLGTGNGYTF
TRBV29-1	TRBJ1-2	once	CSVEAGAYYGYTF
TRBV28	TRBJ2-1	.	CASSAGLAGGYNEQFF
TRBV7-9	TRBJ1-4	.	CASSLGTASNEKLFF
TRBV21-1	TRBJ2-5	.	CASSKVPTGGGREQETQYF
TRBV27	TRBJ2-1	.	CASSLVGRGGYNEQFF
TRBV4-3	TRBJ1-3	.	CASSQDPRNGNTIYF
TRBV5-4	TRBJ2-7	.	CASSASQGRPYEQYF
TRBV5-8	TRBJ2-5	.	CASIPRLAGGPLETQYF
TRBV7-2	TRBJ1-1	.	CASSSTTGAEAFF
TRBV7-2	TRBJ2-2	.	CASSYRPGTSPGELFF
TRBV27	TRBJ2-7	.	CASSLSGQQGASSYEQYF
TRBV29-1	TRBJ1-1	once	CSVVDLTGVVLDTEAFF
TRBV7-9	TRBJ2-7	.	CSSSPTITGGVYEQYF
TRBV30	TRBJ1-2	once	CAWSSGTLGGYTF